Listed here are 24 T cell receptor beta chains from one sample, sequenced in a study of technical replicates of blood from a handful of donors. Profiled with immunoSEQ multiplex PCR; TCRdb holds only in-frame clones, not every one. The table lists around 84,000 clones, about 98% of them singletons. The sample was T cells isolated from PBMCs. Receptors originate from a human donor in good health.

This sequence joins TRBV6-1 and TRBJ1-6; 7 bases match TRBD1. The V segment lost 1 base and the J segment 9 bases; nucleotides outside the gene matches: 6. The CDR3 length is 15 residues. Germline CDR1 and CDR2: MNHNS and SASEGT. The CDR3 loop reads CASSEGQGETSPLHF. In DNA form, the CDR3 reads TGTGCCAGCAGTGAAGGGCAGGGGGAAACTTCACCCCTCCACTTT.

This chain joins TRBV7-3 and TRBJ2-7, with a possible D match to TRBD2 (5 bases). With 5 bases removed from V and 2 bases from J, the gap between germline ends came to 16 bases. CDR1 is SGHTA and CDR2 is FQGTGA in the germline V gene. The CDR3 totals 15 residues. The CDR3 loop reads CASSPRGGATYEQYF. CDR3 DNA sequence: TGTGCCAGCAGCCCCCGCGGAGGCGCCACCTACGAGCAGTACTTC.

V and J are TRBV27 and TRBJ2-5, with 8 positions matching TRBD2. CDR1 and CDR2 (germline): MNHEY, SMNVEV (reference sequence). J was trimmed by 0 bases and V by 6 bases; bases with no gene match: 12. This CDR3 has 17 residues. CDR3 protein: CASSPQTSGWDQETQYF. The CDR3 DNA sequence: TGTGCCAGCAGCCCCCAAACTAGCGGCTGGGACCAAGAGACCCAGTACTTC.

The chain's CDR3 is CASSIRRGSYEQYF. The CDR3 DNA reads TGTGCCAGTAGTATTCGGAGGGGCTCCTACGAGCAGTACTTC. The chain combines TRBV19 with TRBJ2-7, with D possibly matching TRBD2 (6 bases). Trimming took off 3 bases at V and 0 bases at J, with 9 bases between the two ends. The germline CDR1 and CDR2 sequences are LNHDA and SQIVND (reference sequence). This CDR3 region has 14 residues. Together with reference TRBV19 and TRBJ2-7, the CDR3 gives the full variable domain: DGGITQSPKYLFRKEGQNVTLSCEQNLNHDAMYWYRQDPGQGLRLIYYSQIVNDFQKGDIAEGYSVSREKKESFPLTVTSAQKNPTAFYLCASSIRRGSYEQYFGPGTRLTVT.

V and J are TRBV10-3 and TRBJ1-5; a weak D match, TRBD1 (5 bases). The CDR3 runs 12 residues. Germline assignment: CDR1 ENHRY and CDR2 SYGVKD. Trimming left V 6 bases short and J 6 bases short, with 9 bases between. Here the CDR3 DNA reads TGTGCCATCAGCGCCCAGGGTCAGCCCCAGCATTTT. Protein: CAISAQGQPQHF.

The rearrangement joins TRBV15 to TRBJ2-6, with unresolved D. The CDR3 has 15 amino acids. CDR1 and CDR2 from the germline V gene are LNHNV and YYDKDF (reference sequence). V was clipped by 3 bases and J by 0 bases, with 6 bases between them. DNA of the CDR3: TGTGCCACCAGCAGTCCGAGCTCTGGGGCCAACGTCCTGACTTTC. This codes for CATSSPSSGANVLTF. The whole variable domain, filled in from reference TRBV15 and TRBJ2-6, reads DAMVIQNPRYQVTQFGKPVTLSCSQTLNHNVMYWYQQKSSQAPKLLFHYYDKDFNNEADTPDNFQSRRPNTSFCFLDIRSPGLGDTAMYLCATSSPSSGANVLTFGAGSRLTVL.

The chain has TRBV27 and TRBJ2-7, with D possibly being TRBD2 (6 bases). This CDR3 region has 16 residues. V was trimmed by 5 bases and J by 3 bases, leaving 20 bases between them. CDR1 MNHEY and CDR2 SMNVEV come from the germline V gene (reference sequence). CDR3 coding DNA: TGTGCCAGCAGTCCAACCTATGGCGGGGTTGGCTACGAGCAGTACTTC. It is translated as CASSPTYGGVGYEQYF.

The DNA for the CDR3 is TGTGCCAGCAACTCGATGACAGGTCGCACTGAAGCTTTCTTT. Its protein is CASNSMTGRTEAFF. The chain links TRBV27 to TRBJ1-1; the D gene is possibly TRBD1 (6 bases). This CDR3 is built from 14 residues. Germline V gene sequence: CDR1 MNHEY, CDR2 SMNVEV (reference sequence). V lost 7 bases, J lost 4 bases, and 16 bases lay in between.

The CDR3 DNA reads TGTGCCTGGAAGGCAGGGGTTATGCGAGGCTACACCTTC. Its protein is CAWKAGVMRGYTF. The chain employs TRBV30 and TRBJ1-2, with D possibly matching TRBD1 (6 bases). The CDR3 has 13 residues. Germline CDR1 reads GTSNPN; CDR2 reads SVGIG (reference sequence). V lost 4 bases and J lost 8, with 17 bases in between.

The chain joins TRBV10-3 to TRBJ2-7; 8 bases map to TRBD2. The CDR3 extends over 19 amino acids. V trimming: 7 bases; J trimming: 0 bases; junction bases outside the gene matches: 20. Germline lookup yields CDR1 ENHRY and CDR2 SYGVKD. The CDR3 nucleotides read TGTGCCATCATTCCGGGCGGGTTGACCGGACTAGCAAACTCCTACGAGCAGTACTTC. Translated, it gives CAIIPGGLTGLANSYEQYF.

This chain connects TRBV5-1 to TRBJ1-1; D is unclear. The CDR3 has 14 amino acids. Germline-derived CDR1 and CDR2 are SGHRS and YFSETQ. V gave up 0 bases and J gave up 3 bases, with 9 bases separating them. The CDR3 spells CASSLAAGYTEAFF. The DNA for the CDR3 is TGCGCCAGCAGCTTGGCCGCAGGCTACACTGAAGCTTTCTTT.

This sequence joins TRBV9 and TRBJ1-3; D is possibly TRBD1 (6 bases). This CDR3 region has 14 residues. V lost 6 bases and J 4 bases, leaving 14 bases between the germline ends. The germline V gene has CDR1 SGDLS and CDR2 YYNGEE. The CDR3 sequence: CASTSGETGNTIYF. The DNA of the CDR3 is TGTGCCAGCACTTCAGGGGAGACAGGAAACACCATATATTTT.

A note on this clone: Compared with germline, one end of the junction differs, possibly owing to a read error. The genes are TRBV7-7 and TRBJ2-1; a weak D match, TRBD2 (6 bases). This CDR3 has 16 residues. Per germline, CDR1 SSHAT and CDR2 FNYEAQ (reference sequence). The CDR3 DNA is TGTGCTAGCAGCTTTTCTAGCGCGGTCTCCTACAATGAGCAGTTCTTC. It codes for CASSFSSAVSYNEQFF.

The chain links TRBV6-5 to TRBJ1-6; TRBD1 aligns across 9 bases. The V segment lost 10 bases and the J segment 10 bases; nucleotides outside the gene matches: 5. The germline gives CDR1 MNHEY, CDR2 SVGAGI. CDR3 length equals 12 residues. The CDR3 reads CATTGTGSPLHF. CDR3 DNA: TGTGCCACCACCGGGACAGGGTCACCCCTCCACTTT.

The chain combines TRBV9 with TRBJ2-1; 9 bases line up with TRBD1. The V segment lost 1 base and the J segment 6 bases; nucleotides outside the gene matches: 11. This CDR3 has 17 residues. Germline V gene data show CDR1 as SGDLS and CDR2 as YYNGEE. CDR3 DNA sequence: TGTGCCAGCAGCGTAACCCTACAGGGGGCGCCTGTCAATGAGCAGTTCTTC. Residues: CASSVTLQGAPVNEQFF.

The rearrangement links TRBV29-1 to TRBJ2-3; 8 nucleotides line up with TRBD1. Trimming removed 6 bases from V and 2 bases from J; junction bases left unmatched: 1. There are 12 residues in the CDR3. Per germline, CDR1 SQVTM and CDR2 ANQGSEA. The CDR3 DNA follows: TGCAGCGTGACAGGGGACACAGATACGCAGTATTTT. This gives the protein CSVTGDTDTQYF.

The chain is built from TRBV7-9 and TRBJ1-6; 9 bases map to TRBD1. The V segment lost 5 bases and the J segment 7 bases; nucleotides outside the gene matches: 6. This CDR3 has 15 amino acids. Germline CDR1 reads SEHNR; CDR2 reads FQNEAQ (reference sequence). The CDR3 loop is CASSLNRGLNSPLHF. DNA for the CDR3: TGTGCCAGCAGCCTTAACAGGGGGCTAAATTCACCCCTCCACTTT.

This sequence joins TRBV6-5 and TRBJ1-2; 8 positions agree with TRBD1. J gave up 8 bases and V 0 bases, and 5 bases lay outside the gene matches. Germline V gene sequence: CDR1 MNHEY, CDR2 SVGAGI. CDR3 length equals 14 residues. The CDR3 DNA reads TGTGCCAGCAGTTACTCGGCAGGGGGCCTCGGCTACACCTTC. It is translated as CASSYSAGGLGYTF.

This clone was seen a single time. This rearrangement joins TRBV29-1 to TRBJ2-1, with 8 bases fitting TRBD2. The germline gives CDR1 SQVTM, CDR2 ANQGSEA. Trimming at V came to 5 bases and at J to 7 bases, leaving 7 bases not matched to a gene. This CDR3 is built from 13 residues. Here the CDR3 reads CSVIGRALNEQFF. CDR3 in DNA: TGCAGCGTTATCGGGAGGGCCCTAAATGAGCAGTTCTTC.

The CDR3: CSVLKGATAYNEQFF. The CDR3 DNA sequence: TGCAGCGTCCTCAAGGGGGCGACAGCCTACAATGAGCAGTTCTTC. The genes are TRBV29-1 and TRBJ2-1, with 7 positions matching TRBD1. The CDR3 spans 15 residues. Germline CDR1 is SQVTM and CDR2 is ANQGSEA. The ends lost 6 bases at V and 2 bases at J; junction bases unmatched: 10.

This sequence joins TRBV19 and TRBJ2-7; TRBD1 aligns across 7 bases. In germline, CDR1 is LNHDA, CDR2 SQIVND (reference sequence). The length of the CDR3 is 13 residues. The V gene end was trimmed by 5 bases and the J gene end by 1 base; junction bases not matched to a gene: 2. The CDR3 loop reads CASSDRVSYEQYF. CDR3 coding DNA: TGTGCCAGTAGTGACAGGGTTTCCTACGAGCAGTACTTC.

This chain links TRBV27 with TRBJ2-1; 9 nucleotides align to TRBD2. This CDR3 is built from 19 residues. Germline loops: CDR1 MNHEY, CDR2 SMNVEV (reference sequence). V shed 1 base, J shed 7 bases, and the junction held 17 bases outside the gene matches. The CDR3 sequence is CASSLWGVAAGGERNEQFF. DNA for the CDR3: TGTGCCAGCAGTTTATGGGGGGTGGCGGCGGGAGGGGAACGGAATGAGCAGTTCTTC.

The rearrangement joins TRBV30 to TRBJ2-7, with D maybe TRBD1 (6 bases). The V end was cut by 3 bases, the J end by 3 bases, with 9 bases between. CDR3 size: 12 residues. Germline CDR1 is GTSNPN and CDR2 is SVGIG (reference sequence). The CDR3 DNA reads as TGTGCCTGGAGCGCAGGGGACTACGAGCAGTACTTC. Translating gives CAWSAGDYEQYF.

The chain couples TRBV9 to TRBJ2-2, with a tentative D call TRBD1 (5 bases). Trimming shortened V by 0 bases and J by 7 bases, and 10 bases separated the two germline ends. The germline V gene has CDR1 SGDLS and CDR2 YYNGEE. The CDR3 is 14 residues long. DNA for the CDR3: TGTGCCAGCAGCGTAGCAATGGACATCGGGGAGCTGTTTTTT. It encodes CASSVAMDIGELFF.